The sequence of this T cell receptor beta chain was determined in a study (TCRdb year 2016). The table lists this clonotype with a few counts. No cognate antigen has been identified for it. Per-nucleotide qualities are absent, and no much larger clonotype sits a single base away. The CDR3 contains 18 residues, cysteine and phenylalanine counted. Only the CDR3 DNA is retained, 54 bases long and in frame from the first base. Trimming accounts for 1 base at V and 2 bases at J, while the number of junction bases matched to no gene is 11. CDR1 and CDR2, per the germline V gene, are SGHRS and YFSETQ. Library method: RT-PCR. Data came from an Illumina MiSeq. The public reads were reprocessed in TCRdb via fastp at Q25 and MiXCR, keeping in-frame beta chains. Identical CDR3 proteins give one entry, which carries the most common genes and DNA. Present in this sample are hundreds of thousands of distinct CDR3 sequences, about 14% of which were seen just once. Roughly 4% of the sample rests with the top ten.

The sample comprised memory CD4+ T cells from blood. This receptor was taken from a female donor in good health, serving as a healthy control. The rearranged segments are TRBV5-1 and TRBJ1-2; 10 bases in between match TRBD1. The CDR3: CASSLRSGTGATNYGYTF. The base sequence is TGCGCCAGCAGCTTGAGGTCCGGGACAGGGGCGACCAACTATGGCTACACCTTC.